A single sample gave rise to the 5 T cell receptor beta chains below, sequenced in a study of low-dose radiotherapy and immunotherapy resistance in tumors. The sample's time point: after trial treatment. Treatment here: LDRT plus nivolumab, ipilimumab, low-dose cyclophosphamide and aspirin (RACIN trial). TRAV- and TRBV-specific primers primed first-strand cDNA, covering alpha and beta chains. Amplification of TCRs used a constant-region primer and V-primer adapter for roughly 21 PCR cycles. TCRdb redid the calling of the reads with MiXCR, one entry per CDR3 protein. The sample contains about 80,000 distinct CDR3 sequences, around 17% of which appear only once. Sample: PBMCs, taken after low-dose radiotherapy plus immunotherapy. The receptors shown here come from a male donor with prostate cancer.

This clonotype has just a few counts. The chain links TRBV12-3 or TRBV12-4 to TRBJ2-2; 7 bases match TRBD1. This CDR3 region has 14 residues. Germline trimming cut 5 bases from V and 7 bases from J; bases unmatched to any gene: 7. CDR3 sequence reads: CASSPQGRNGELFF. CDR3 sequence (DNA): TGTGCCAGCAGTCCACAGGGGCGGAACGGGGAGCTGTTTTTT.

Comment on this clonotype: Since a far larger clone is one base different, this is likely a read error. The V call is TRBV24-1, the J call TRBJ2-4; 12 positions match TRBD2. The CDR3 runs to 19 residues. Per germline, CDR1 KGHDR and CDR2 SFDVKD. V dropped 4 bases and J dropped 13; count of bases not matched to a gene: 22. CDR3 nucleotide sequence: TGTGCCACCAGTGACCCTAGGACGTCGGGACTAGCGGGTAACAATGAGCAGTACTTC. Translated, it gives CATSDPRTSGLAGNNEQYF.

With respect to this clonotype: Only one base separates this from a far larger clonotype, so it likely reflects a read error. This chain links TRBV6-1 with TRBJ2-1; D uncertain. V was pared by 5 bases and J by 5 bases, with 16 bases between. CDR1 MNHNS and CDR2 SASEGT come from the germline V gene. CDR3 length: 15 residues. CDR3 region: CASSCPGTVNNEQFF. The CDR3 bases are TGTGCCAGCAGTTGCCCTGGTACGGTTAACAATGAGCAGTTCTTC.

This clonotype has a count of ten or more. The chain carries TRBV18 and TRBJ2-4, with a tentative D call TRBD1 (5 bases). The CDR3 loop spans 17 amino acids. Germline V gives CDR1 KGHSH, CDR2 LQKENI. V lost 0 bases, J lost 0 bases, and 12 bases lay in between. The CDR3 DNA reads as TGTGCCAGCTCACCACCGGGGCAGAACCTAGCCAAAAACATTCAGTACTTC. Translation gives CASSPPGQNLAKNIQYF.

Concerning this clonotype: A much larger clone sits a single nucleotide away, making a read error possible. This sequence joins TRBV13 and TRBJ1-1; D unresolved. Germline CDR1 and CDR2: PRHDT and FYEKMQ (reference sequence). Trimming took off 3 bases at V and 5 bases at J, with 16 bases between the two ends. The CDR3 is 15 residues long. The CDR3 reads CASSFGAAPGTEAFF. Here the CDR3 DNA reads TGTGCCAGCAGCTTTGGTGCGGCGCCGGGAACTGAAGCTTTCTTT.